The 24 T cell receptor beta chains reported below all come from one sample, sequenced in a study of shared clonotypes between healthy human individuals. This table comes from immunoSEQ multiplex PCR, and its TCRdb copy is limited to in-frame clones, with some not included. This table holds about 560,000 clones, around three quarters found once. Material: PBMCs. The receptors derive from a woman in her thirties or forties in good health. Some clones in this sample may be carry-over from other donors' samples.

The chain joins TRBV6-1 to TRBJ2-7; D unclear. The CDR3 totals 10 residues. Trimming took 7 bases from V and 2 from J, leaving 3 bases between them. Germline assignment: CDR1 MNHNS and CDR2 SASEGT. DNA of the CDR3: TGTGCCAGCAAACCCTACGAGCAGTACTTC. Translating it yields CASKPYEQYF.

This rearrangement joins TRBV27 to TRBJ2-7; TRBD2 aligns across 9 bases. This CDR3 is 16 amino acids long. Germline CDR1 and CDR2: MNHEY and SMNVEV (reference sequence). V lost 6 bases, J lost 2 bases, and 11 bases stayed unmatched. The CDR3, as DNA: TGTGCCAGCAGGAGAATAGCGGGAGCCCTTCCCTACGAGCAGTACTTC. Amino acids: CASRRIAGALPYEQYF.

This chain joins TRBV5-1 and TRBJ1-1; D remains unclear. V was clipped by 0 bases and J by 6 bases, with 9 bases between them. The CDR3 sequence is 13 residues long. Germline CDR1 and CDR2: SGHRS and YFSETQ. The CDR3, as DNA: TGCGCCAGCAGCTTGGCGGAAGCGGCTGAAGCTTTCTTT. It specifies CASSLAEAAEAFF.

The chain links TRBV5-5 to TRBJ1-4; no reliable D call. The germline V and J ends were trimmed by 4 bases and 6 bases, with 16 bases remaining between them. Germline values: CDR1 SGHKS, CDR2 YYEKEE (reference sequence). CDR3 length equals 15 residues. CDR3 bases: TGTGCCAGCAGCAGTTTAGGACTCGCGGATGAAAAACTGTTTTTT. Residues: CASSSLGLADEKLFF.

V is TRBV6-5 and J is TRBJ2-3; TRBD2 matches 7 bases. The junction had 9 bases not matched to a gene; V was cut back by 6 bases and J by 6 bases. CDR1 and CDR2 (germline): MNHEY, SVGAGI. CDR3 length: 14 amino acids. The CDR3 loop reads CASSKTSSHDTQYF. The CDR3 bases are TGTGCCAGCAGCAAGACTAGCTCCCACGATACGCAGTATTTT.

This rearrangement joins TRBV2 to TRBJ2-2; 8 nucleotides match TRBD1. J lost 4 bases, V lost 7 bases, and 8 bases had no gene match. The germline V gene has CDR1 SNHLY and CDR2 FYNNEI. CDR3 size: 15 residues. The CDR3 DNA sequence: TGTGCCAGCATCGAAGGGACAGGAGGCACCGGGGAGCTGTTTTTT. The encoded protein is CASIEGTGGTGELFF.

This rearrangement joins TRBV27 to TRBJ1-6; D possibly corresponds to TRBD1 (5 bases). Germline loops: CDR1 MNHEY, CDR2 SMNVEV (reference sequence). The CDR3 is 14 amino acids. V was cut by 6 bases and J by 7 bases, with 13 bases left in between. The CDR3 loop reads CASSDRRGNSPLHF. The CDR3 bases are TGTGCCAGCAGCGATAGACGGGGGAATTCACCCCTCCACTTT.

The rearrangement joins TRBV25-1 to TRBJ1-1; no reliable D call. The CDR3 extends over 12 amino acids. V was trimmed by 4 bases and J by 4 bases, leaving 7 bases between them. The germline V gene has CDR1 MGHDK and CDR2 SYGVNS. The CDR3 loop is CASSVFGTEAFF. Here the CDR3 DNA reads TGTGCCAGCAGTGTATTTGGCACTGAAGCTTTCTTT.

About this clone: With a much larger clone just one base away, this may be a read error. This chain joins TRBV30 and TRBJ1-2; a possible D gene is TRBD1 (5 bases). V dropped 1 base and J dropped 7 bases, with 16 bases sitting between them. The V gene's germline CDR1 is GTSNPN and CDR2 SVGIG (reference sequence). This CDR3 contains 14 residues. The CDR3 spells CAWSGSGQACGYTF. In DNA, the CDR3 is TGTGCCTGGAGTGGCTCGGGGCAGGCCTGTGGCTACACCTTC.

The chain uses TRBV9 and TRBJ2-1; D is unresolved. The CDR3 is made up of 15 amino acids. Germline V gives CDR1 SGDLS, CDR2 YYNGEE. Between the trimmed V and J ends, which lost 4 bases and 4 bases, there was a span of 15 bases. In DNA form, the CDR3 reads TGTGCCAGCAGCCCCCCCACTGGACCGTACAATGAGCAGTTCTTC. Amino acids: CASSPPTGPYNEQFF.

The CDR3 bases are TGTGCCAGCAGCTCAAGACTAGCGGTTACAGATACGCAGTATTTT. It encodes CASSSRLAVTDTQYF. The chain carries TRBV11-2 and TRBJ2-3, with 9 bases aligning to TRBD2. V shed 4 bases and J 3 bases; nucleotides not matched to a gene: 5. The CDR3 covers 15 residues. The V gene's germline CDR1 is SGHAT and CDR2 FQNNGV.

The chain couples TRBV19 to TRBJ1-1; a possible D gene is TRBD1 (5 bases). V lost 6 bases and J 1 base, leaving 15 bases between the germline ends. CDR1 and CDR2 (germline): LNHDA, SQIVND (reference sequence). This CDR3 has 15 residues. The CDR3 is CASRERPTENTEAFF. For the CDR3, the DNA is TGTGCCAGTAGAGAGAGACCGACAGAGAACACTGAAGCTTTCTTT.

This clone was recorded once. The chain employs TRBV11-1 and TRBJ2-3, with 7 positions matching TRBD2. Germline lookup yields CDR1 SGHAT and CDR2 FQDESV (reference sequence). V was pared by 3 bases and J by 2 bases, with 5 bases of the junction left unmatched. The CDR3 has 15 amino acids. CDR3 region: CASSFWGGSTDTQYF. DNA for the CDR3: TGTGCCAGCAGCTTTTGGGGGGGATCCACAGATACGCAGTATTTT.

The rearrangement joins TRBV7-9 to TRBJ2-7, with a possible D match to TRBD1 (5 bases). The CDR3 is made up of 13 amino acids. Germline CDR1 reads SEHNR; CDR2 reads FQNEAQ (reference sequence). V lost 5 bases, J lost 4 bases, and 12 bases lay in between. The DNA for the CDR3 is TGTGCCAGCAGCCCAGGGTTTCCGTACGAGCAGTACTTC. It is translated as CASSPGFPYEQYF.

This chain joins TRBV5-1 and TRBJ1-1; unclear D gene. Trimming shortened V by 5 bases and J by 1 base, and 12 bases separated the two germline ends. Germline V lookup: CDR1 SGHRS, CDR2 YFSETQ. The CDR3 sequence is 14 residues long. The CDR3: CASRLVRQNTEAFF. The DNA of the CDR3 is TGCGCCAGCAGGTTAGTACGGCAGAACACTGAAGCTTTCTTT.

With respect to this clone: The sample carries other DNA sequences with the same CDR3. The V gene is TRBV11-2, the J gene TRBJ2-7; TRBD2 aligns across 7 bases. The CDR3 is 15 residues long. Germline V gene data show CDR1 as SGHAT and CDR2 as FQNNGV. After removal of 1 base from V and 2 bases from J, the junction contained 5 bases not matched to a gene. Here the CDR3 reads CASSLGASGTYEQYF. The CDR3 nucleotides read TGTGCCAGCAGCTTAGGGGCTAGCGGCACCTACGAGCAGTACTTC.

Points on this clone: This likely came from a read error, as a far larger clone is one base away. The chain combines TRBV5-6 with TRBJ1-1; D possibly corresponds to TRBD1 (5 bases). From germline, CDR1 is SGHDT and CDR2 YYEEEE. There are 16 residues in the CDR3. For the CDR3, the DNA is TGTGCCAGCAGCTTGGCCCCGGGGGAGAAGGGCACTGGAGCTTTCTTT. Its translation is CASSLAPGEKGTGAFF.

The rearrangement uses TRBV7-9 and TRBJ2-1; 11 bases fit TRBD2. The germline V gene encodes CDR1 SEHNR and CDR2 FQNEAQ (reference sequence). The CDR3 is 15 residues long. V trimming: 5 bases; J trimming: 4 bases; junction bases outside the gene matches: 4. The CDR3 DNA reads TGTGCCAGCAGCCCAGGGACTAGCGGTTACAATGAGCAGTTCTTC. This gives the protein CASSPGTSGYNEQFF.

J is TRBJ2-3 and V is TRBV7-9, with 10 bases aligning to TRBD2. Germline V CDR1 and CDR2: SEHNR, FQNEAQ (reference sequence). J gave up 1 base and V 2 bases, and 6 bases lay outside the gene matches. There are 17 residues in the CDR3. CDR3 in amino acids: CASSLLASGSGTDTQYF. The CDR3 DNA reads TGTGCCAGCAGCTTATTGGCTAGCGGGAGTGGCACAGATACGCAGTATTTT.

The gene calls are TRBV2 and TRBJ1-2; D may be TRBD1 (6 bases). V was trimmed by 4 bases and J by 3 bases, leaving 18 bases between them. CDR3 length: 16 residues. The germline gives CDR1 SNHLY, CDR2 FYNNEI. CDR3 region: CASSGRRGGGDYGYTF. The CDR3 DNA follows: TGTGCCAGCAGTGGACGAAGAGGGGGGGGCGACTATGGCTACACCTTC.

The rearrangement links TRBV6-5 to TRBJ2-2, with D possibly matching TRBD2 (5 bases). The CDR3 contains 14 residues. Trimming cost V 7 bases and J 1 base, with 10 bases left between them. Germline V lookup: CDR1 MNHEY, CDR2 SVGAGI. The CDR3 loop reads CASNIRENTGELFF. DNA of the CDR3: TGTGCCAGCAATATACGGGAGAACACCGGGGAGCTGTTTTTT.

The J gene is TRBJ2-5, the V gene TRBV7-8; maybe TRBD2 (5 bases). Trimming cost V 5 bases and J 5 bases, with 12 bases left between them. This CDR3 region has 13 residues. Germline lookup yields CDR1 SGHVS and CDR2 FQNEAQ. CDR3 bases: TGTGCCAGCAGCCTGGCGCCGGGGGAGACCCAGTACTTC. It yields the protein CASSLAPGETQYF.

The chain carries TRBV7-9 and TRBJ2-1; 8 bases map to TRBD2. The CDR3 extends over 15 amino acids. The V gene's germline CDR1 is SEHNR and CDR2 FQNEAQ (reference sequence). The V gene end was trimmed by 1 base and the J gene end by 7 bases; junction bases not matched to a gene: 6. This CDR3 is CASSLGTSIWNEQFF. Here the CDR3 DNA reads TGTGCCAGCAGCTTAGGGACTAGCATTTGGAATGAGCAGTTCTTC.

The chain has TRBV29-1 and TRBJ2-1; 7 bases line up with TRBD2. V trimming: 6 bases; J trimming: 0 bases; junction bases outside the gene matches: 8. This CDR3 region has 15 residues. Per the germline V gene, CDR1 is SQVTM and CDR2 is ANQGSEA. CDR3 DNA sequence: TGCAGCGTCCGCATTGGCGGGAGCTCCTACAATGAGCAGTTCTTC. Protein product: CSVRIGGSSYNEQFF.